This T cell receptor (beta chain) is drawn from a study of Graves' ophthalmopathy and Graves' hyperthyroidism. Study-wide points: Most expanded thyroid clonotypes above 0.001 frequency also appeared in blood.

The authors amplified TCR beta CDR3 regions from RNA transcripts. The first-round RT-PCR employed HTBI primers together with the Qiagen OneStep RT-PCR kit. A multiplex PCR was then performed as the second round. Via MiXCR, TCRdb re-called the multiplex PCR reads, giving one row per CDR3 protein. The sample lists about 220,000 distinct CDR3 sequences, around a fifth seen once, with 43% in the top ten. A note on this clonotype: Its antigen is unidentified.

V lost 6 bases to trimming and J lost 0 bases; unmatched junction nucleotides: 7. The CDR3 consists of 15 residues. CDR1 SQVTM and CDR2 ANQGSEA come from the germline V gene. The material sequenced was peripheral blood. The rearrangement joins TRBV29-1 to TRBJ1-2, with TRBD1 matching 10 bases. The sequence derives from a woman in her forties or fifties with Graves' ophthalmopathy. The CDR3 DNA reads TGCAGCGTCACCGGGACAGGGGTGACTAACTATGGCTACACCTTC. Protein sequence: CSVTGTGVTNYGYTF.